A single sample is the source of the 3 T cell receptor beta chains below, sequenced in a study of shared clonotypes between healthy human individuals. Terminally differentiated effector memory CD45RA+ cells were excluded from the naive CD8 cells, which were CD45RO-negative and positively selected for CCR7. The data were produced by immunoSEQ multiplex PCR, yet TCRdb's version contains in-frame clones alone and is incomplete. The table has fewer than 850,000 clones, around 96% seen once. The source material was naive CD8+ T cells sorted from blood. The receptors originated from a man aged 25-40 years in good health.

The CDR3 loop reads CASSFGTVAYEQYF. CDR3 DNA sequence: TGTGCCAGCAGCTTTGGGACGGTGGCCTACGAGCAGTACTTC. The gene calls are TRBV2 and TRBJ2-7, with D perhaps TRBD1 or TRBD2 (5 bases each). Germline CDR1 and CDR2: SNHLY and FYNNEI. The V and J ends lost 6 bases and 2 bases respectively, with 14 bases between them. CDR3 size: 14 residues.

The chain uses TRBV5-6 and TRBJ2-7; D unresolved. Per the germline V gene, CDR1 is SGHDT and CDR2 is YYEEEE. This CDR3 has 15 residues. V dropped 2 bases and J dropped 1 base, with 13 bases sitting between them. The chain's CDR3 is CASSFSAGGSYEQYF. The DNA for the CDR3 is TGTGCCAGCAGCTTCAGTGCAGGTGGGTCCTACGAGCAGTACTTC.

The chain employs TRBV29-1 and TRBJ2-1; the D is unclear. Trimming pared 6 bases from V and 6 bases from J, leaving 9 bases between. Germline V gene data show CDR1 as SQVTM and CDR2 as ANQGSEA. The CDR3 sequence is 11 residues long. Here the CDR3 reads CSVFVGNEQFF. The DNA of the CDR3 is TGCAGCGTGTTCGTGGGCAATGAGCAGTTCTTC.